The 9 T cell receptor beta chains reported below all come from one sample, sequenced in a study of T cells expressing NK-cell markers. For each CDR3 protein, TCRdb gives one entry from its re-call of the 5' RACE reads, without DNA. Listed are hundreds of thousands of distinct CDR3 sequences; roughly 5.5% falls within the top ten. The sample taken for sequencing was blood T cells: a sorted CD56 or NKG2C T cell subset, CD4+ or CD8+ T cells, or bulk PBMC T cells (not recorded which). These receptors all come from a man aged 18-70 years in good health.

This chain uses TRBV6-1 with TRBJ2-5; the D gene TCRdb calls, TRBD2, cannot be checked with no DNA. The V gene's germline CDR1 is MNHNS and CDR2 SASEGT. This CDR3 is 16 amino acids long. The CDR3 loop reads CASSDLAGPQWETQYF.

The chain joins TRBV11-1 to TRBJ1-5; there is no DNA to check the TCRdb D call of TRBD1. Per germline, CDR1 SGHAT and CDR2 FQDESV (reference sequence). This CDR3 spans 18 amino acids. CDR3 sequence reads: CASSSNRGILDGNQPQHF.

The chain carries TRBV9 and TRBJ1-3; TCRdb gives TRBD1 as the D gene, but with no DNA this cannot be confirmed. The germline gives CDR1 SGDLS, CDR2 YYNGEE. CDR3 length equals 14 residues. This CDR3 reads CASSVVGGGNTIYF.

The CDR3 loop reads CASSVERVAGGTYNEQFF. The J gene is TRBJ2-1, the V gene TRBV9; without DNA, the TCRdb call of TRBD2 cannot be checked. From germline, CDR1 is SGDLS and CDR2 YYNGEE. The CDR3 spans 18 residues.

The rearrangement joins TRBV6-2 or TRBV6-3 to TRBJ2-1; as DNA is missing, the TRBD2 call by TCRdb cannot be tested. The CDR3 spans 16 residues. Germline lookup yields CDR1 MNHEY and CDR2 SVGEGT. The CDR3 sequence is CASSYNTPGLFNEQFF.

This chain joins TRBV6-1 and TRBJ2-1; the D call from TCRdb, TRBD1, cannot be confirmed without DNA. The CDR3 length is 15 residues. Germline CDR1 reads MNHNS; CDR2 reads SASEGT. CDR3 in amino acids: CASSPTPGQGNEQFF.

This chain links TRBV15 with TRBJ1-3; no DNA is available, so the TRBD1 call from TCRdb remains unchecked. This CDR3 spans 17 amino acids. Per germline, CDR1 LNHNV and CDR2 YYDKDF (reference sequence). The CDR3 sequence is CATSRDHVQGRGNTIYF.

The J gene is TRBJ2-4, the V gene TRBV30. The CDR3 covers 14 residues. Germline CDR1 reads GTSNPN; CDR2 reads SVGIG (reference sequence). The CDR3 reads CAWSVYGEKNIQYF.

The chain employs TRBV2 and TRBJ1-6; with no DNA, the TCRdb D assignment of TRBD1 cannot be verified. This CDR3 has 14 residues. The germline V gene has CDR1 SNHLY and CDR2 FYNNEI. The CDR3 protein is CASLPWGRNSPLHF.